This T cell receptor beta chain was recorded in a study of T cell repertoires in cytomegalovirus infection. Germline V gene lookup returns CDR1 DFQATT and CDR2 SNEGSKA (reference sequence). Between the trimmed V and J ends, which lost 3 bases and 1 base, there was a span of 5 bases. The CDR3 sequence is 12 residues long. Study-wide results and limits: Accumulated public TCR beta family frequency recognized individuals carrying CMV together with the relevant HLA.

TCRdb reprocessed the reads via MiXCR and lists one record per CDR3 protein. The top ten hold 31% of the sample, which has about 120,000 distinct CDR3 sequences, 10% seen once. This clonotype has more than one count but fewer than ten. The antigen remains undetermined. The chain combines TRBV20-1 with TRBJ2-3; D is unclear. The specimen was PBMCs, sequenced either directly or after in vitro stimulation (not recorded which). This clonotype originated in a human donor in good health (CMV status not recorded). Some clones in this sample may be carry-over from other donors' samples. In nucleotides, the CDR3 is TGCAGTGCTAGTCCCCGCACAGATACGCAGTATTTT. Its protein product is CSASPRTDTQYF.